This note documents a single TCR beta chain sequence. The sample belongs to a study of T cells in women clearing cervical HPV infection. Assay used: immunoSEQ multiplex PCR; TCRdb lists only in-frame clones, some missing. This sample's clone table lists approximately 26,000 clones. The TCR comes from a woman aged 18-69 years with a cervical HPV16 infection that either progressed to CIN3+ or cleared (not recorded which). The specimen sequenced was blood buffy coat.

The sequenced CDR3 bases are TGTGCCAGCTCACCCCCCACGGGGGGGGTAGAGACG. Residues: CASSPPTGGVET. The whole CDR3 is CASSPPTGGVETQYF. The chain has TRBV18 and TRBJ2-3; 8 positions match TRBD2. Read sequence stops 3 residues before the CDR3 end, and the germline J gene provides the missing end. This CDR3 region has 15 residues. Germline V gene sequence: CDR1 KGHSH, CDR2 LQKENI. Complete variable domain (other parts from reference TRBV18 and TRBJ2-3): NAGVMQNPRHLVRRRGQEARLRCSPMKGHSHVYWYRQLPEEGLKFMVYLQKENIIDESGMPKERFSAEFPKEGPSILRIQQVVRGDSAAYFCASSPPTGGVETQYFGPGTRLTVL.